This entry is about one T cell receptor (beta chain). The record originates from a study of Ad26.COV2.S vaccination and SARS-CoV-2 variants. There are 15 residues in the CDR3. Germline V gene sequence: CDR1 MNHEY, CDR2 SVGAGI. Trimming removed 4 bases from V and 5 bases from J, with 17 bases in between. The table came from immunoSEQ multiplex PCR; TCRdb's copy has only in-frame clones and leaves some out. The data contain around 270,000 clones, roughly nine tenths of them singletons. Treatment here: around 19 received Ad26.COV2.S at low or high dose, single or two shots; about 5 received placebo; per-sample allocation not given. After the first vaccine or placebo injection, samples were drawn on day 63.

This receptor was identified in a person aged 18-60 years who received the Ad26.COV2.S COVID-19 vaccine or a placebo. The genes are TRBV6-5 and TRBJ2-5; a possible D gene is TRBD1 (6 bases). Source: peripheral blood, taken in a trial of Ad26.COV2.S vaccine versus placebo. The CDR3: CASSWLQGMGETQYF. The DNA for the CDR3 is TGTGCCAGCAGTTGGCTCCAGGGGATGGGGGAGACCCAGTACTTC.